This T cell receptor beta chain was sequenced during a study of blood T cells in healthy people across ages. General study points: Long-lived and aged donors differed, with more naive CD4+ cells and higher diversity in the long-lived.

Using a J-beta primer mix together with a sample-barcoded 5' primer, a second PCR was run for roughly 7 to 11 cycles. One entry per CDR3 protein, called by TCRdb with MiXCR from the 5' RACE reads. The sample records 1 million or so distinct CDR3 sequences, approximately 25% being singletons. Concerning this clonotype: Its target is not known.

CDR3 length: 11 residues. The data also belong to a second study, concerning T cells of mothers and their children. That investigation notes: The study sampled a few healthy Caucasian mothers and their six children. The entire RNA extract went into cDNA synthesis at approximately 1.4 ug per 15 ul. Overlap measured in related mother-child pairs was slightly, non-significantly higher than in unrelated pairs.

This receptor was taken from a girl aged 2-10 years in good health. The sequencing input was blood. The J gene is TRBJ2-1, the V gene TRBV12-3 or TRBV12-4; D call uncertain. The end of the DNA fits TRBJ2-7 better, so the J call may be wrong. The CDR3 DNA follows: TGTGCCAGCAGCCCCCGTATCGAGCAGTACTTC. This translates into CASSPRIEQYF.